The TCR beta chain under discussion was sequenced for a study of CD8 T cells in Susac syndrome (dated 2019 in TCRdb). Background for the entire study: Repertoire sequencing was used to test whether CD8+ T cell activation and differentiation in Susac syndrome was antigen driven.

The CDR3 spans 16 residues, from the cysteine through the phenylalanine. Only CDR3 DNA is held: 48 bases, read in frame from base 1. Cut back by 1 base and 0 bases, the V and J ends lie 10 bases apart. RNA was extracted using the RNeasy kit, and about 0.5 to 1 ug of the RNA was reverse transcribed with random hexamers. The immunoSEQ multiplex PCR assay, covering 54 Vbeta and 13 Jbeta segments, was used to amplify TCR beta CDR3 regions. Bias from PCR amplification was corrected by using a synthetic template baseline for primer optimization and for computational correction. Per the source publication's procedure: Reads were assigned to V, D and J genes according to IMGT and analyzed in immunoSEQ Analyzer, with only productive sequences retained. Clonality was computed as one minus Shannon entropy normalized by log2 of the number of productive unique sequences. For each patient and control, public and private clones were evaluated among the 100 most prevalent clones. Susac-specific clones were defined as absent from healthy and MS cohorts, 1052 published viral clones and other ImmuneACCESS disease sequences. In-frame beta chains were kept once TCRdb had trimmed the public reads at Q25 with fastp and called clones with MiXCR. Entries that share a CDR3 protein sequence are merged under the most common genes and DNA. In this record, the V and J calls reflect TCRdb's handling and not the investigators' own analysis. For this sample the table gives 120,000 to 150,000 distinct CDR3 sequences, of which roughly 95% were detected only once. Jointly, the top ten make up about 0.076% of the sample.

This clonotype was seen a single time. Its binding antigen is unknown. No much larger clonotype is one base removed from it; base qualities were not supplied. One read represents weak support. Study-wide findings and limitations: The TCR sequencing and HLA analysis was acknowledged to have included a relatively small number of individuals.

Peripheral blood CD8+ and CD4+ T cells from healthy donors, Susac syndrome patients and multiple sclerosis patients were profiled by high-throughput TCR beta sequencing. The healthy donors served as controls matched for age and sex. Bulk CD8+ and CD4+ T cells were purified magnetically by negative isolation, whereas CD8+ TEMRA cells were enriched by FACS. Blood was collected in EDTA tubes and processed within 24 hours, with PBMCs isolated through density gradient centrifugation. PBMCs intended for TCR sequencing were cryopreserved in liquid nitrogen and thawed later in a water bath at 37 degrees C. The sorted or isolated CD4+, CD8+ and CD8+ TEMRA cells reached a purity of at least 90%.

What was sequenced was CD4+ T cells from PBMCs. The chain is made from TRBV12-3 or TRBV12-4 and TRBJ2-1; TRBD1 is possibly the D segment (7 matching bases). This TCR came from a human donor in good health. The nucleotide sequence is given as TGTGCCAGCAGTTTAGGGCAGGGGGGCTCCTACAATGAGCAGTTCTTC. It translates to CASSLGQGGSYNEQFF.